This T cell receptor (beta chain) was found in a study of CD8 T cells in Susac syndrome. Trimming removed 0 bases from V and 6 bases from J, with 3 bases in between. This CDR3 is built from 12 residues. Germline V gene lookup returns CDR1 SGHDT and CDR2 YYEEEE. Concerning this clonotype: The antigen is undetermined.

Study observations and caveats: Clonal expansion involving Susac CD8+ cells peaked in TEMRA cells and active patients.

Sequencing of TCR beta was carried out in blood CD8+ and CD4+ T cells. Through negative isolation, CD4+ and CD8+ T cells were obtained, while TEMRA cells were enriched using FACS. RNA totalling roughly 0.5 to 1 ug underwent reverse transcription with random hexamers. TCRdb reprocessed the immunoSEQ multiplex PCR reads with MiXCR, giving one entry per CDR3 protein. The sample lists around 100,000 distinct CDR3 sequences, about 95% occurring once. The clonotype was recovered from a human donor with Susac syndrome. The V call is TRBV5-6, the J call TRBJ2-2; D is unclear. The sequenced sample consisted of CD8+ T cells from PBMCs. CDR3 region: CASSLDSGELFF. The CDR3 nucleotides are TGTGCCAGCAGCTTGGATTCCGGGGAGCTGTTTTTT.